This TCR beta chain is drawn from a study of blood T cell repertoires in COVID-19. Study details: Specimens from acute and convalescent COVID-19 originated in the United States, Italy and Spain. In each case, the material was cDNA or gDNA derived from T cells, B-cell-depleted T cells, or PBMCs.

The CDR3 is made up of 14 amino acids. The ends were cut back, 6 bases at V and 0 bases at J, with 12 bases in the middle. From germline, CDR1 is SGHRS and CDR2 YFSETQ. The assay was immunoSEQ multiplex PCR, and TCRdb's table has in-frame clones only and misses some. This table has 150,000 to 200,000 clones, approximately 80% appearing once. This receptor was obtained from a man aged 65-85 years who had recovered from COVID-19. The chain recombines TRBV5-1 with TRBJ2-5; D may be TRBD1 (6 bases). Sequenced input: peripheral blood. DNA of the CDR3: TGCGCCAGCAAAGGGGCAGGGGACCAAGAGACCCAGTACTTC. Amino acid sequence: CASKGAGDQETQYF.